This TCR beta chain is drawn from a study of shared clonotypes between healthy human individuals. As for the study in general: Three plates each covered CD4 naive and memory; CD8 naive two, CD8 memory one. Study-level points and caveats: All-four-donor shared clonotypes had higher generation probabilities than non-shared clonotypes did. Clonotype sharing among donors, it was expected, would be affected by sequencing depth. Clonotypes that were shared across a handful of donors made up around 5.5% of naive CD4 clonotypes.

Terminally differentiated effector memory CD45RA+ cells were excluded from the naive CD8 cells, which were CD45RO-negative and positively selected for CCR7. A remark on this clone: The antigen is not known.

The CDR3 loop spans 17 amino acids. In germline, CDR1 is MDHEN, CDR2 SYDVKM. V was cut by 5 bases and J by 2 bases, with 19 bases left in between. Using immunoSEQ multiplex PCR, the repertoire was profiled, and TCRdb retains in-frame clones only, with some absent. The table has hundreds of thousands of clones, approximately 96% seen once; the top ten hold around 0.1%. The genes are TRBV28 and TRBJ1-5; D may be TRBD1 (6 bases). Sequenced input: naive CD8+ T cells sorted from blood. The sequence derives from a young woman in good health. The CDR3 sequence is CASSPVDTGLRNQPQHF. The CDR3 DNA is TGTGCCAGCAGTCCAGTAGACACAGGGCTGCGCAATCAGCCCCAGCATTTT.